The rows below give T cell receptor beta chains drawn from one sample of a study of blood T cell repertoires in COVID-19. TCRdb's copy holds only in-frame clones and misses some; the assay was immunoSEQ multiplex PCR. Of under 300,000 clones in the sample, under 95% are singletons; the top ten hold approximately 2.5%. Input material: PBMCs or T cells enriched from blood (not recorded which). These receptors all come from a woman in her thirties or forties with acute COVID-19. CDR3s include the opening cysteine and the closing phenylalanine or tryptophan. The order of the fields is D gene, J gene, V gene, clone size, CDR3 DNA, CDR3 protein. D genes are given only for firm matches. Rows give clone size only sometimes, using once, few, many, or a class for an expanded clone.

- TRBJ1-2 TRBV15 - TGTGCCACCAGCAGAGACGTAGAGAGTGGCTACACCTTC CATSRDVESGYTF
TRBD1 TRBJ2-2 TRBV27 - TGTGCCAGCAGCCAGACAGGGGCCCACACCGGGGAGCTGTTTTTT CASSQTGAHTGELFF
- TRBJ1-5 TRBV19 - TGTGCCAGTAGTATAGGCGAGAGCCCCAATCAGCCCCAGCATTTT CASSIGESPNQPQHF
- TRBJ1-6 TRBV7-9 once TGTGCCAGCAGCTTAACAGGCACAGGGCGACTTCGTTCACCCCTCCACTTT CASSLTGTGRLRSPLHF
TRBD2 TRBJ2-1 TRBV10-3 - TGTGCCATCAGTGAGGCTCTAGCGGGAAGGAATGAGCAGTTCTTC CAISEALAGRNEQFF
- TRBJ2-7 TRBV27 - TGTGCCAGCGCCCCCGAGGCGGGCTTC CASAPEAGF
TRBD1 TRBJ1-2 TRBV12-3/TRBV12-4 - TGTGCCAGCAGTTCCGGCCGGGACAGGGCCTACACCTTC CASSSGRDRAYTF
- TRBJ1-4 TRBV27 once TGTGCCAGCAGTTCCCCCAGGGTGCCTGGTGATAAACTGTTTTTT CASSSPRVPGDKLFF
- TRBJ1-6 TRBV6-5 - TGTGCCAGCAGTTACTTCGGGAATTCACCCCTCCACTTT CASSYFGNSPLHF
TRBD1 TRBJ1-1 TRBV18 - TGTGCCAGCTCACCACGTAATCAGGGGGCGGCTGAAGCTTTCTTT CASSPRNQGAAEAFF
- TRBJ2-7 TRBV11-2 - TGTGCCAGCAGCTTAGTGTGGGGCCACGAGCAGTACTTC CASSLVWGHEQYF
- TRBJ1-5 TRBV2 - TGTGCCAGCAGTTTGACACAACAGCCCCAGCATTTT CASSLTQQPQHF
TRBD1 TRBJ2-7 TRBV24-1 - TGTGCCACCAGTGACTACCGACAGGGCAACTACGAGCAGTACTTC CATSDYRQGNYEQYF
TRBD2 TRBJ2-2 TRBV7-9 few TGTGCCAGCAGCTTGAGCGGGAAGGTCGGGGAGCTGTTTTTT CASSLSGKVGELFF
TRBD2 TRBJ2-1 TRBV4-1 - TGCGCCAGCAGCCGAGGAAGTACTAGACTAGCGGCCTGGAATGAGCAGTTCTTC CASSRGSTRLAAWNEQFF
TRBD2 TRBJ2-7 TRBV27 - TGTGCCAGCAGTTCGACTAGCGGGAGGGCCGTTCTTTCCTACGAGCAGTACTTC CASSSTSGRAVLSYEQYF
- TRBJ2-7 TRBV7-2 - TGTGCCAGCAGCCCGCGTGTGAGCTCCTACGAGCAGTACTTC CASSPRVSSYEQYF
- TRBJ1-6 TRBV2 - TGTGCCAGCAGTGAAGGTGGGCGAGAGAATTCACCCCTCCACTTT CASSEGGRENSPLHF
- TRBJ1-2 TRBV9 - TGTGCCAGCAGCTCCCTGGGAGGGAGTGGCTACACCTTC CASSSLGGSGYTF
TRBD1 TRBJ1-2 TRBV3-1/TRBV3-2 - TGTGCCAGCAGCCAACTCGGACAGGGTATTTATGGCTACACCTTC CASSQLGQGIYGYTF
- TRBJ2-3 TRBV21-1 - TGTGCCAGCAGCAAAGCTAAGCGGGTGCAGACGGCAGATACGCAGTATTTT CASSKAKRVQTADTQYF
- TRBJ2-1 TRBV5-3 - TGTGCCAGAAGCGCCTCCCGCTATTCCTACAATGAGCAGTTCTTC CARSASRYSYNEQFF
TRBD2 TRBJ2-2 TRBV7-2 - TGTGCCAGCAGCGTTGGACTAGCGGGAGGTCGGACCGGGGAGCTGTTTTTT CASSVGLAGGRTGELFF
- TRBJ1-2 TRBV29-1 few TGCAGCGTTAAAACAGGGAAGGATGGCTACACCTTC CSVKTGKDGYTF
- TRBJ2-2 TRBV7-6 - TGTGCCAGCAGCTTAGGTAGCGTAGGGAACACCGGGGAGCTGTTTTTT CASSLGSVGNTGELFF
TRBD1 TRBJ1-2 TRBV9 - TGTGCCAGCAGCCTTGGACAGGGGGTCAATTATGGCTACACCTTC CASSLGQGVNYGYTF
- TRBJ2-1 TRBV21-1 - TGTGCCAGCAGCAAACTGTATAATGAGCAGTTCTTC CASSKLYNEQFF
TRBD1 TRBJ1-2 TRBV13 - TGTGCCAGCAGCCTTAAGGGGACAGGGAACTATGGCTACACCTTC CASSLKGTGNYGYTF
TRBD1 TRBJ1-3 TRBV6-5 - TGTGCCAGCGGGGACAGGGCGATCTCTGGAAACACCATATATTTT CASGDRAISGNTIYF
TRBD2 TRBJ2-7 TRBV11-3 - TGTGCCAGCAGCTCCGGCTTGGGGCGGGAGGGTTCGCGGCAGTACTTC CASSSGLGREGSRQYF
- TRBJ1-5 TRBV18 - TGTGCCAGCTCCAACTCGCAGGGGTCCTTTCAGCCCCAGCATTTT CASSNSQGSFQPQHF
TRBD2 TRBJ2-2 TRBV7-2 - TGTGCCAGCAGCGCCCAACTAGCGGGGGGCGGGGAGCTGTTTTTT CASSAQLAGGGELFF
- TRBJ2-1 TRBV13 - TGTGCCAGCAGCCAGGGCCGTGGGAATGAGCAGTTCTTC CASSQGRGNEQFF
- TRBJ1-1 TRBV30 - TGTGCCTGGAGCAGTACGAACACTGAAGCTTTCTTT CAWSSTNTEAFF
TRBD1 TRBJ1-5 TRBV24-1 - TGTGTCGAAACAGGGGGCTTCAATCAGCCCCAGCATTTT CVETGGFNQPQHF
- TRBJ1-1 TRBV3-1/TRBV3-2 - TGTGCCAGCAGCCAAGTGGCAGGGCGGAGCACTGAAGCTTTCTTT CASSQVAGRSTEAFF
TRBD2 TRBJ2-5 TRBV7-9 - TGTGCCAGCAGCTTAGTCGGGGGGATCCCTCAAGAGACCCAGTACTTC CASSLVGGIPQETQYF
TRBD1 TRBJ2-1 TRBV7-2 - TGTGCCAGCACCAGTACAGGGGGCGCCTACAATGAGCAGTTCTTC CASTSTGGAYNEQFF
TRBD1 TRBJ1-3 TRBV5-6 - TGTGCCAGCAGCTTAAGAAGATCGGGACAGGGCACTGGAAACACCATATATTTT CASSLRRSGQGTGNTIYF
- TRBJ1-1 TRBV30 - TGTGCCTGGAGTGAGCAGGAGGGCGCTGAAGCTTTCTTT CAWSEQEGAEAFF
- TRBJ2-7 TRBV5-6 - TGTGCCAGCAGCTTGGGGCAGGTCCTTTCCTACGAGCAGTACTTC CASSLGQVLSYEQYF
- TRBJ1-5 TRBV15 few TGTGCCACCAGCAGAGGAGGAGTAAATCAGCCCCAGCATTTT CATSRGGVNQPQHF
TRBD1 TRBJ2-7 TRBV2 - TGTGCCAGCAGTGTAGGGACAGGAATCTACGAGCAGTACTTC CASSVGTGIYEQYF